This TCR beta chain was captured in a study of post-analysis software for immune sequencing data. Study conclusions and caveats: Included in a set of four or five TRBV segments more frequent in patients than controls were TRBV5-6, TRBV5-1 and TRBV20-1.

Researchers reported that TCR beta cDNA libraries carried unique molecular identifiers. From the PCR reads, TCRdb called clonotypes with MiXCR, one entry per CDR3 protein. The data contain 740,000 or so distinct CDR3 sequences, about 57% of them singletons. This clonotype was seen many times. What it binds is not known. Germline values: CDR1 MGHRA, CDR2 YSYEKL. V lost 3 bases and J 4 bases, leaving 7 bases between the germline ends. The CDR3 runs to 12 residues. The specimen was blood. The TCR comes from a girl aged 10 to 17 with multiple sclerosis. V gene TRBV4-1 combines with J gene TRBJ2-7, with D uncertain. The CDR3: CASSHDSYEQYF. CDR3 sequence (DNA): TGCGCCAGCAGCCATGATTCTTACGAGCAGTACTTC.